Shown below are 29 T cell receptor beta chains from a single sample sequenced in a study of cytomegalovirus exposure and HLA in healthy donors. Primers for the PCR totalled 60 Vbeta and 13 Jbeta. TCRdb's copy holds only in-frame clones and misses some; the assay was immunoSEQ multiplex PCR. The table lists 150,000 or so clones, roughly 80% of them singletons, with 1.5% to 2.5% in the top ten. Specimen: PBMCs. The receptor set was obtained from a man aged 18 to 29 in good health and CMV-seronegative.

The chain couples TRBV27 to TRBJ2-7, with 9 positions matching TRBD2. V was pared by 5 bases and J by 0 bases, with 5 bases of the junction left unmatched. This CDR3 spans 15 amino acids. Germline CDR1 and CDR2: MNHEY and SMNVEV (reference sequence). In DNA form, the CDR3 reads TGTGCCAGCAGTCTAGGACTAGCGATCTCCTACGAGCAGTACTTC. This gives the protein CASSLGLAISYEQYF.

This clone was observed a single time. The DNA for the CDR3 is TGTGCCAGCAGCTCGGGACAGGGGTTCGCAGAGACCCAGTACTTC. As protein: CASSSGQGFAETQYF. The gene calls are TRBV7-7 and TRBJ2-5, with 10 bases that match TRBD1. Germline lookup yields CDR1 SSHAT and CDR2 FNYEAQ (reference sequence). The CDR3 runs 15 residues. J was trimmed by 4 bases and V by 4 bases; bases with no gene match: 6.

This clone came up a few times. V usage is TRBV27 and J usage is TRBJ1-6; D is perhaps TRBD1 (5 bases). Per germline, CDR1 MNHEY and CDR2 SMNVEV (reference sequence). The CDR3 spans 16 residues. The V and J ends lost 2 bases and 12 bases respectively, with 20 bases between them. The chain's CDR3 is CASSLETANPKGPLHF. CDR3 sequence (DNA): TGTGCCAGCAGTTTAGAGACAGCGAACCCCAAAGGACCCCTCCACTTT.

The CDR3 DNA sequence: TGTGCCAGCTCAGGGACAGGGAGCACAGATACGCAGTATTTT. This encodes CASSGTGSTDTQYF. V is TRBV18 and J is TRBJ2-3; 9 positions agree with TRBD1. The CDR3 runs 14 residues. J gave up 0 bases and V 5 bases, and 0 bases lay outside the gene matches. CDR1 and CDR2 from the germline V gene are KGHSH and LQKENI.

The chain carries TRBV12-5 and TRBJ2-3, with D possibly TRBD2 on 7 matching bases. The ends were cut back, 7 bases at V and 0 bases at J, with 14 bases in the middle. The CDR3 loop spans 15 amino acids. Germline V lookup: CDR1 LGHNT, CDR2 FRNRAP. The DNA of the CDR3 is TGTGCTAGTGTTCTGGGGGGGCCGAGCACAGATACGCAGTATTTT. Translating gives CASVLGGPSTDTQYF.

CDR3 nucleotides: TGCGCCAGCAGCCTATTGGGGCAGGGCACAAACAATGAGCAGTTCTTC. This gives the protein CASSLLGQGTNNEQFF. V is TRBV4-1 and J is TRBJ2-1; TRBD1 might be the D (5 bases). The CDR3 runs 16 residues. Germline V CDR1 and CDR2: MGHRA, YSYEKL. V lost 4 bases and J lost 5, with 18 bases in between.

This chain uses TRBV28 with TRBJ2-1; TRBD1 is a possible D gene (6 bases). The length of the CDR3 is 13 residues. Trimming pared 3 bases from V and 8 bases from J, leaving 11 bases between. Germline loops: CDR1 MDHEN, CDR2 SYDVKM. This CDR3 is CASSFLQGHEQFF. CDR3 DNA sequence: TGTGCCAGCAGTTTCCTACAGGGACATGAGCAGTTCTTC. Based on the CDR3 plus reference TRBV28 and TRBJ2-1, the full variable domain is DVKVTQSSRYLVKRTGEKVFLECVQDMDHENMFWYRQDPGLGLRLIYFSYDVKMKEKGDIPEGYSVSREKKERFSLILESASTNQTSMYLCASSFLQGHEQFFGPGTRLTVL.

The chain employs TRBV7-3 and TRBJ2-2; D is possibly TRBD1 (5 bases). Germline lookup yields CDR1 SGHTA and CDR2 FQGTGA. This CDR3 region has 15 residues. V lost 1 base and J lost 5, with 11 bases in between. In nucleotides, the CDR3 is TGTGCCAGCAGCTTAATCGGCAGGGAAACCGGGGAGCTGTTTTTT. Translation: CASSLIGRETGELFF.

The rearrangement joins TRBV4-2 to TRBJ1-1; D ambiguous. This CDR3 comprises 15 residues. The V end was cut by 0 bases, the J end by 1 base, with 9 bases between. Germline CDR1 is LGHNA and CDR2 is YNFKEQ. The CDR3 is CASSQEEGGNTEAFF. As DNA, the CDR3 is TGTGCCAGCAGCCAAGAGGAGGGTGGGAACACTGAAGCTTTCTTT.

In its sample, this clone was seen a few times. The chain recombines TRBV6-4 with TRBJ2-2; the D gene is possibly TRBD1 (6 bases). The V end lost 5 bases, the J end lost 2 bases, and 9 bases lay between the germline ends. Germline assignment: CDR1 MRHNA and CDR2 SNTAGT. CDR3 length: 14 residues. This CDR3 is CASSPGHNTGELFF. In nucleotides, the CDR3 is TGTGCCAGCAGTCCGGGACACAACACCGGGGAGCTGTTTTTT.

About this clone itself: The junction and the germline gene differ at one end; a read error may be behind it. The chain is built from TRBV10-3 and TRBJ2-6; D perhaps matches TRBD1 (5 bases). The length of the CDR3 is 15 residues. Germline CDR1 ENHRY, CDR2 SYGVKD. The CDR3 protein is CAIGDRSSGANVLTF. Here the CDR3 DNA reads TGTGCCATCGGTGACAGATCATCTGGGGCCAACGTCCTGACTTTC.

The chain uses TRBV29-1 and TRBJ2-3; tentatively, D is TRBD2 (6 bases). This CDR3 is 16 amino acids long. Deletions cut 2 bases from V and 8 bases from J, with 23 bases between. The germline gives CDR1 SQVTM, CDR2 ANQGSEA. CDR3 in DNA: TGCAGCGTTGAAAGTCAGTCCGGGTCCCCAGCGGGTACGCAGTATTTT. Translated, it gives CSVESQSGSPAGTQYF.

The chain uses TRBV10-3 and TRBJ2-3, with D unresolved. The V gene lost 0 bases and the J gene lost 2 bases, with 9 bases spanning the gap. The CDR3 contains 15 residues. Germline lookup yields CDR1 ENHRY and CDR2 SYGVKD. CDR3 in amino acids: CAISESTAPTDTQYF. In nucleotides, the CDR3 is TGTGCCATCAGTGAGTCTACTGCCCCCACAGATACGCAGTATTTT.

V gene TRBV2 combines with J gene TRBJ2-5; TRBD2 matches 13 bases. Per germline, CDR1 SNHLY and CDR2 FYNNEI. The CDR3 is 14 amino acids. V shed 6 bases and J 5 bases; nucleotides not matched to a gene: 3. CDR3: CASRGLAGSETQYF. Here the CDR3 DNA reads TGTGCCAGCAGGGGACTAGCGGGGAGTGAGACCCAGTACTTC.

This clone turned up a few times. The rearrangement uses TRBV18 and TRBJ1-5; D gene uncertain. Trimming removed 2 bases from V and 0 bases from J, with 8 bases in between. CDR1 is KGHSH, CDR2 LQKENI, per germline. The CDR3 is 15 amino acids. The CDR3 DNA follows: TGTGCCAGCTCACCATCCCGGGGTAGCAATCAGCCCCAGCATTTT. Its protein product is CASSPSRGSNQPQHF.

V usage is TRBV4-3 and J usage is TRBJ2-1; maybe TRBD2 (7 bases). CDR1 LGHNA and CDR2 YSLEER come from the germline V gene. This CDR3 has 16 residues. The germline V and J ends were trimmed by 3 bases and 2 bases, with 14 bases remaining between them. The CDR3 loop is CASSQVRGHAYNEQFF. The CDR3, as DNA: TGCGCCAGCAGCCAGGTGCGGGGGCATGCCTACAATGAGCAGTTCTTC.

This sequence joins TRBV18 and TRBJ2-5; D call uncertain. Germline V lookup: CDR1 KGHSH, CDR2 LQKENI. The CDR3 length is 14 residues. The V end lost 2 bases, the J end lost 0 bases, and 7 bases lay between the germline ends. The CDR3 region has the DNA TGTGCCAGCTCACCAATGCAGGACCAAGAGACCCAGTACTTC. This sequence encodes CASSPMQDQETQYF.

The chain has TRBV28 and TRBJ2-5; 12 bases match TRBD2. The V and J ends lost 5 bases and 14 bases, in that order; junction bases with no gene match: 12. This CDR3 spans 14 amino acids. CDR1 is MDHEN and CDR2 is SYDVKM in the germline V gene. The CDR3 loop reads CASSLRLAGVQSYF. The CDR3 coding sequence is TGTGCCAGCAGTCTCCGACTAGCGGGAGTCCAGTCTTACTTC.

In this sample, this clone turned up a few times. The genes are TRBV5-1 and TRBJ2-5, with TRBD2 as a possible D gene (6 bases). CDR1 and CDR2 from the germline V gene are SGHRS and YFSETQ. V was clipped by 5 bases and J by 2 bases, with 13 bases between them. This CDR3 has 14 amino acids. The CDR3 DNA sequence: TGCGCCAGCAGTCGAGGGGACTCGCAAGAGACCCAGTACTTC. Amino acids: CASSRGDSQETQYF. Looking up the rest from reference TRBV5-1 and TRBJ2-5 gives the full variable domain: KAGVTQTPRYLIKTRGQQVTLSCSPISGHRSVSWYQQTPGQGLQFLFEYFSETQRNKGNFPGRFSGRQFSNSRSEMNVSTLELGDSALYLCASSRGDSQETQYFGPGTRLLVL.

The chain has TRBV5-1 and TRBJ2-1; 16 bases align to TRBD2. The V and J ends lost 2 bases and 0 bases, in that order; junction bases with no gene match: 2. CDR3 size: 18 residues. The germline CDR1 and CDR2 sequences are SGHRS and YFSETQ. The CDR3 loop is CASSFGTSGGGSYNEQFF. In DNA form, the CDR3 reads TGCGCCAGCAGCTTCGGGACTAGCGGGGGGGGCTCCTACAATGAGCAGTTCTTC.

The V gene is TRBV11-2, the J gene TRBJ2-7; perhaps TRBD1 as D (5 bases). The germline CDR1 and CDR2 sequences are SGHAT and FQNNGV. V was clipped by 0 bases and J by 3 bases, with 12 bases between them. CDR3 length: 15 amino acids. CDR3 amino acids: CASSLDLTGVYEQYF. CDR3 DNA sequence: TGTGCCAGCAGCTTAGATCTAACAGGTGTCTACGAGCAGTACTTC. Filled out from reference TRBV11-2 and TRBJ2-7, the complete variable domain reads EAGVAQSPRYKIIEKRQSVAFWCNPISGHATLYWYQQILGQGPKLLIQFQNNGVVDDSQLPKDRFSAERLKGVDSTLKIQPAKLEDSAVYLCASSLDLTGVYEQYFGPGTRLTVT.

The chain joins TRBV10-3 to TRBJ2-2; 9 bases map to TRBD2. Germline CDR1 reads ENHRY; CDR2 reads SYGVKD. The V gene end was trimmed by 8 bases and the J gene end by 2 bases; junction bases not matched to a gene: 3. This CDR3 has 14 amino acids. CDR3 DNA: TGTGCCATCCGGACTAGCGTTAACACCGGGGAGCTGTTTTTT. This sequence encodes CAIRTSVNTGELFF.

The chain is built from TRBV19 and TRBJ1-5; 11 bases fit TRBD1. Germline CDR1 reads LNHDA; CDR2 reads SQIVND (reference sequence). With V trimmed by 7 bases and J by 2 bases, 13 bases remained unmatched. CDR3 length: 18 amino acids. The CDR3 is CASIGPDRGRRGNQPQHF. CDR3 sequence (DNA): TGTGCCAGTATAGGGCCGGACAGGGGGCGTAGGGGCAATCAGCCCCAGCATTTT.

The chain uses TRBV6-4 and TRBJ2-3, with 11 nucleotides matching TRBD2. The CDR3 spans 15 residues. The germline V gene has CDR1 MRHNA and CDR2 SNTAGT. V dropped 6 bases and J dropped 4; count of bases not matched to a gene: 6. CDR3 nucleotide sequence: TGTGCCAGCAGCACTAGCGGGGGAACCGCAGATACGCAGTATTTT. Translation: CASSTSGGTADTQYF.

Points on this clone: Other nucleotide sequences from this sample produce the same CDR3. V gene TRBV19 combines with J gene TRBJ1-2, with TRBD1 as a possible D gene (5 bases). CDR3 length equals 14 residues. V dropped 3 bases and J dropped 2 bases, with 10 bases sitting between them. Germline CDR1 and CDR2: LNHDA and SQIVND (reference sequence). The CDR3: CASSIGRENYGYTF. CDR3 in DNA: TGTGCCAGTAGTATTGGCAGGGAAAACTATGGCTACACCTTC.

The chain has TRBV30 and TRBJ1-2; TRBD1 is a possible D gene (6 bases). In germline, CDR1 is GTSNPN, CDR2 SVGIG (reference sequence). V lost 2 bases to trimming and J lost 2 bases, with 12 bases between them. The CDR3 is 14 amino acids. In DNA, the CDR3 is TGTGCCTGGAGTCAACCAGGGGAAAACTATGGCTACACCTTC. Translation gives CAWSQPGENYGYTF.

The chain is built from TRBV9 and TRBJ1-4; D gene uncertain. Between the trimmed V and J ends, which lost 0 bases and 8 bases, there was a span of 17 bases. CDR1 and CDR2 (germline): SGDLS, YYNGEE. This CDR3 has 16 amino acids. CDR3 loop: CASSVEGAGGYEKLFF. The CDR3 DNA follows: TGTGCCAGCAGCGTAGAGGGAGCTGGAGGGTACGAAAAACTGTTTTTT.

The V call is TRBV11-2, the J call TRBJ1-5; no reliable D call. This CDR3 has 14 amino acids. Germline lookup yields CDR1 SGHAT and CDR2 FQNNGV. V lost 1 base and J lost 7, with 11 bases in between. This chain's CDR3 is CASSLGGPGQPQHF. The CDR3 DNA follows: TGTGCCAGCAGCTTAGGAGGGCCCGGACAGCCCCAGCATTTT. Together with reference TRBV11-2 and TRBJ1-5, the CDR3 gives the full variable domain: EAGVAQSPRYKIIEKRQSVAFWCNPISGHATLYWYQQILGQGPKLLIQFQNNGVVDDSQLPKDRFSAERLKGVDSTLKIQPAKLEDSAVYLCASSLGGPGQPQHFGDGTRLSIL.

CDR3 in DNA: TGTGCCAGCAGCCCGACTAGCGGGAGGGGTGAGCAGTTCTTC. Protein: CASSPTSGRGEQFF. This chain links TRBV7-2 with TRBJ2-1, with 14 bases aligning to TRBD2. The CDR3 length is 14 residues. V shed 5 bases, J shed 9 bases, and the junction held 3 bases outside the gene matches. Per germline, CDR1 SGHTA and CDR2 FQGNSA.